This record concerns one T cell receptor (beta chain) sequence. Its antigen is still unknown. The data were taken from a study of cytomegalovirus exposure and HLA in healthy donors. Findings and caveats of the study: Per published reports, the classifier diagnosed cytomegalovirus status with high specificity and sensitivity. By a later analysis, the bulk of CMV-associated TCR beta chains appeared HLA-restricted.

Though nominally healthy at sampling, donors likely had unrecorded immune exposures. Deletions cut 1 base from V and 1 base from J, with 13 bases between. This CDR3 has 17 amino acids. Germline lookup yields CDR1 MGHRA and CDR2 YSYEKL. Vbeta (60) and Jbeta (13) primers were used in the PCR. TCRdb keeps only in-frame clones here, not all; method: immunoSEQ multiplex PCR. The sample has under 45,000 clones, over 60% seen once; the top ten hold about 6.5%. This TCR was recovered from a young man in good health and CMV-seronegative. Sequencing input: PBMCs. This chain connects TRBV4-1 to TRBJ2-2; D remains ambiguous. The DNA of the CDR3 is TGCGCCAGCAGCCAAGGCGGAACGAGACTGAACACCGGGGAGCTGTTTTTT. This sequence encodes CASSQGGTRLNTGELFF.